The rows below give T cell receptor beta chains drawn from one sample of a study of cytomegalovirus exposure and HLA in healthy donors. Profiling relied on immunoSEQ multiplex PCR, and the TCRdb table lists in-frame clones only, not all of them. Altogether nearly 110,000 clones are present, roughly 80% being singletons, with the ten largest covering less than 2%. The sample was PBMCs. The receptors come from a middle-aged man in good health and CMV-seronegative. Each CDR3 is given with its conserved first and last residue. D genes are given only for firm matches. Expanded clones are given a class, and other clones once, few, many or no size at all.

>TRBJ2-5|TRBV11-2|-|-
TGTGCCAGCAGCGTCGACAGGATCCAGACCCAGTACTTC
CASSVDRIQTQYF
>TRBJ1-5|TRBV6-1|-|-
TGTGCCAGCAGTGAAATTAGATATCAGCCCCAGCATTTT
CASSEIRYQPQHF
>TRBJ1-2|TRBV2|TRBD1|-
TGTGCCAGCAGTGATAACAGGGGGAGGTATGGCTACACCTTC
CASSDNRGRYGYTF
>TRBJ1-6|TRBV2|-|-
TGTGCCAGCAGTGACCGGAGACCGGAGGAGTCCTATAATTCCCCCCTCCACTTT
CASSDRRPEESYNSPLHF
>TRBJ1-1|TRBV9|-|-
TGTGCCAGCAGCGTAGACGCCGGGGGGACTGAAGCTTTCTTT
CASSVDAGGTEAFF
>TRBJ1-2|TRBV18|-|-
TGTGCCAGCTCATCGACTACTGAAACAGGGATGTTTCGAAGGTATGGCTACACCTTC
CASSSTTETGMFRRYGYTF
>TRBJ2-3|TRBV29-1|-|once
TGCAGCGTTGCTTCAGGGGGGACCACAGATACGCAGTATTTT
CSVASGGTTDTQYF
>TRBJ2-5|TRBV7-2|TRBD2|once
TGTGCCAGCAGCTTAGGAAGGACTAGCAACCAAGAGACCCAGTACTTC
CASSLGRTSNQETQYF
>TRBJ1-1|TRBV27|-|-
TGTGCCAGCAAGCTTAATGAGAACACTGAAGCTTTCTTT
CASKLNENTEAFF
>TRBJ1-2|TRBV5-8|-|-
TGTGCCAGCAGCTTATCTTCCGACAGCTATGGCTACACCTTC
CASSLSSDSYGYTF
>TRBJ2-7|TRBV7-2|-|-
TGTGCCAGCAGCTTAATCAGGGCCGAGCAGTACTTC
CASSLIRAEQYF
>TRBJ1-5|TRBV7-9|-|-
TGTGCCAGCAGCTTTGAGGGGGTTGGAATTAACAATCAGCCCCAGCATTTT
CASSFEGVGINNQPQHF
>TRBJ1-5|TRBV6-1|TRBD1|-
TGTGCCAGCAGTGAATTCCGGGACAGGGGCAATCAGCCCCAGCATTTT
CASSEFRDRGNQPQHF
>TRBJ2-4|TRBV6-1|-|-
TGTGCCAGCAGTGGTCAGGGGATAGCCAAAAACATTCAGTACTTC
CASSGQGIAKNIQYF
>TRBJ1-5|TRBV9|TRBD1|once
TGTGCCAGCAGCACTTCGACAGGGAAGAATCAGCCCCAGCATTTT
CASSTSTGKNQPQHF
>TRBJ1-1|TRBV6-4|-|-
TGTGCCAGCAGTGACTCGAGTCGGGGTACTGAAGCTTTCTTT
CASSDSSRGTEAFF
>TRBJ2-5|TRBV6-5|-|-
TGTGCCAGCAGTGAGACTTATCGGGAGACCCAGTACTTC
CASSETYRETQYF
>TRBJ1-1|TRBV5-6|-|few
TGTGCCAGCACCATGCGCGTGTTGGACACTGAAGCTTTCTTT
CASTMRVLDTEAFF